Each of the 6 T cell receptor beta chains below was sequenced from the same sample in a study of T-cell reconstitution after alpha-beta-depleted transplantation in children. Preparing the TCRbeta library involved the use of unique molecular identifiers. One entry per CDR3 protein, called by TCRdb with MiXCR from the PCR reads. Among 500,000 or so distinct CDR3 sequences listed, about 10% were seen once. Material: PBMCs, mostly from graft donor cells, obtained 180 days after TCRalphabeta/CD19-depleted stem cell transplant. These receptors originate from a female patient aged 2-15 years who had a stem cell transplant for aplastic anemia, so the T cells may come from the graft donor.

By frequency in the sample, this clonotype is medium-sized. The CDR3 sequence: CASSFETGLNTEAFF. Written as DNA, the CDR3 is TGTGCCAGCAGTTTCGAGACAGGGTTGAACACTGAAGCTTTCTTT. The chain employs TRBV28 and TRBJ1-1; 7 nucleotides agree with TRBD1. Germline CDR1 reads MDHEN; CDR2 reads SYDVKM. CDR3 length: 15 residues. V was clipped by 3 bases and J by 0 bases; unmatched bases: 4.

This clonotype was observed a handful of times. The chain uses TRBV12-3 or TRBV12-4 and TRBJ2-3; 7 positions match TRBD1. J was trimmed by 1 base and V by 5 bases; bases with no gene match: 6. This CDR3 comprises 15 residues. The DNA for the CDR3 is TGTGCCAGCAGTCGTAGACAGGGCGGCACAGATACGCAGTATTTT. It codes for CASSRRQGGTDTQYF.

This clonotype was seen more than once but under ten times. The chain is built from TRBV25-1 and TRBJ1-2, with D possibly being TRBD1 (5 bases). V was cut by 1 base and J by 7 bases, with 10 bases left in between. This CDR3 is built from 13 residues. CDR1 MGHDK and CDR2 SYGVNS come from the germline V gene. The CDR3 sequence: CASSEWGQGGYTF. CDR3 coding DNA: TGTGCCAGCAGTGAATGGGGCCAAGGTGGCTACACCTTC.

V is TRBV5-8 and J is TRBJ2-7; weak D call: TRBD2 (7 bases). The V and J ends lost 6 bases and 6 bases respectively, with 16 bases between them. The CDR3 contains 13 residues. Germline CDR1 reads SGHTS; CDR2 reads YDEGEE. The CDR3 spells CASKGGGPAEQYF. In nucleotides, the CDR3 is TGTGCCAGCAAGGGAGGGGGGCCAGCCGAGCAGTACTTC. The variable domain in full, completed from reference TRBV5-8 and TRBJ2-7, reads EAGVTQSPTHLIKTRGQQATLRCSPISGHTSVYWYQQALGLGLQFLLWYDEGEERNRGNFPPRFSGRQFPNYSSELNVNALELEDSALYLCASKGGGPAEQYFGPGTRLTVT.

V and J are TRBV4-2 and TRBJ2-5; D could derive from TRBD1 or TRBD2 (5 bases each). The CDR3 has 16 residues. The V and J ends lost 5 bases and 2 bases respectively, with 18 bases between them. CDR1 is LGHNA and CDR2 is YNFKEQ in the germline V gene. The CDR3 nucleotides are TGTGCCAGCAGCAAATACTCGCGAGGGGTACAAGAGACCCAGTACTTC. It translates to CASSKYSRGVQETQYF.

The chain uses TRBV20-1 and TRBJ1-1, with D perhaps TRBD1 (5 bases). The V gene's germline CDR1 is DFQATT and CDR2 SNEGSKA (reference sequence). Trimming left V 3 bases short and J 4 bases short, with 21 bases between. CDR3 size: 16 residues. This CDR3 is CSARGWVRGEVTEAFF. DNA of the CDR3: TGCAGTGCTAGGGGCTGGGTGAGGGGTGAGGTCACTGAAGCTTTCTTT.